This passage covers 6 T cell receptor beta chains from one sample sequenced in a study of response to subunit inactivated influenza vaccine. TCRdb independently ran MiXCR on the RT-PCR reads; one entry per CDR3 protein. The data show over 650,000 distinct CDR3 sequences, about 18% seen once. The material was PBMCs from blood, obtained around 5 days after vaccination. Receptors originate from a man aged 50-59 years who received an inactivated influenza vaccine.

The chain combines TRBV28 with TRBJ2-7, with a tentative D call TRBD2 (6 bases). The germline CDR1 and CDR2 sequences are MDHEN and SYDVKM. Trimming took off 7 bases at V and 4 bases at J, with 14 bases between the two ends. The CDR3 is made up of 13 amino acids. CDR3 sequence reads: CASTQVGTYEQYF. The DNA of the CDR3 is TGTGCCAGCACCCAAGTTGGGACTTACGAGCAGTACTTC.

In its sample, this clonotype was seen a few times. V gene TRBV20-1 combines with J gene TRBJ2-5, with 13 bases aligning to TRBD2. This CDR3 has 16 amino acids. Trimming took 6 bases from V and 2 from J; bases not matched to a gene: 9. Germline V gene data show CDR1 as DFQATT and CDR2 as SNEGSKA (reference sequence). CDR3 amino acids: CSANPGTSGNQETQYF. Here the CDR3 DNA reads TGCAGTGCGAACCCCGGGACTAGCGGGAATCAAGAGACCCAGTACTTC.

This clonotype was detected only a few times. The chain is built from TRBV13 and TRBJ2-1; 14 nucleotides align to TRBD2. Per germline, CDR1 PRHDT and CDR2 FYEKMQ (reference sequence). V lost 0 bases and J lost 9; bases outside the gene matches: 7. CDR3 length: 17 residues. The CDR3 DNA reads as TGTGCCAGCAGCTTAGGGCTGGCGGGACTAGCGGGGGTTGAGCAGTTCTTC. The encoded protein is CASSLGLAGLAGVEQFF.

This clonotype was observed a few times. The gene calls are TRBV6-2 or TRBV6-3 and TRBJ2-1; TRBD2 matches at 13 bases. Trimming cost V 2 bases and J 8 bases; bases outside gene matches: 6. CDR3 length: 16 residues. In germline, CDR1 is MNHEY, CDR2 SVGEGT. The CDR3 DNA sequence: TGTGCCAGCAGTTACCCACTAGCGGGAGGGCGCGATGAGCAGTTCTTC. The encoded protein is CASSYPLAGGRDEQFF.

The rearrangement joins TRBV20-1 to TRBJ2-7, with TRBD2 matching over 11 bases. The J segment lost 4 bases and the V segment lost 0 bases, leaving 14 bases of the junction unmatched. CDR1 and CDR2 (germline): DFQATT, SNEGSKA (reference sequence). The CDR3 extends over 18 amino acids. The CDR3 protein is CSARDPLRLAGSMYEQYF. CDR3 in DNA: TGCAGTGCTAGAGATCCTTTGCGACTAGCGGGGAGTATGTACGAGCAGTACTTC.

This clonotype was counted ten times or more. The J gene is TRBJ1-2, the V gene TRBV20-1; D gene unclear. The V gene's germline CDR1 is DFQATT and CDR2 SNEGSKA (reference sequence). V lost 4 bases to trimming and J lost 4 bases, with 10 bases between them. The CDR3 is 12 amino acids. The CDR3, as DNA: TGCAGTGCTAACGGAGCCGCCTATGGCTACACCTTC. Protein product: CSANGAAYGYTF.